This paragraph reports one TCR beta chain. The data stem from a study of blood T cell repertoires in COVID-19. Study in general: Sites in the United States, Italy and Spain provided acute and convalescent COVID-19 samples. Sources were T cells, B-cell-depleted T cells, or PBMCs; the material itself was cDNA or gDNA.

In the original analysis: Counts of nucleated cells, estimated from reference gene primer amplification, were obtained. Sequenced by immunoSEQ multiplex PCR; TCRdb stores in-frame clones only, minus some. V and J calls and clone size are as listed in that table; D and trimming were resolved from the DNA. The data contain about 120,000 clones, 60% to 85% of them singletons. V shed 1 base and J shed 8 bases, with 17 bases lying between them. Germline V CDR1 and CDR2: KGHSH, LQKENI. The CDR3 totals 16 residues. The source of this sequence is a man aged 65 to 79 with acute or convalescent COVID-19. V and J are TRBV18 and TRBJ1-4; maybe TRBD1 (6 bases). The sample comprised peripheral blood. The CDR3 protein is CASSPQSQGSGEKLFF. The CDR3 DNA is TGTGCCAGCTCACCACAGAGCCAGGGGTCGGGCGAAAAACTGTTTTTT. Supplemented by reference TRBV18 and TRBJ1-4, the full variable domain reads NAGVMQNPRHLVRRRGQEARLRCSPMKGHSHVYWYRQLPEEGLKFMVYLQKENIIDESGMPKERFSAEFPKEGPSILRIQQVVRGDSAAYFCASSPQSQGSGEKLFFGSGTQLSVL.